Listed here is a single T cell receptor (beta chain). As yet, its antigen is unknown. Measured with immunoSEQ multiplex PCR; TCRdb has only the in-frame clones, and not every one. The sample includes around 16,000 clones, about 53% of them seen just once. Germline V CDR1 and CDR2: SEHNR, FQNEAQ (reference sequence). The CDR3 contains 16 residues. Trimming took 5 bases from V and 0 from J; bases not matched to a gene: 7. This sample stems from a study of radiation and T cells in renal cell carcinoma. Overall study results and limits: Compared with controls, irradiated tumors showed greater TCR clonality. Intratumoral heterogeneity was not captured in these approximately 1 g regions.

Stated treatment: treatment-naive control, cytoreductive nephrectomy. The clonotype comes from a middle-aged man with renal cell carcinoma. This rearrangement joins TRBV7-9 to TRBJ2-1; TRBD1 agrees at 7 bases. The source was tumor tissue, collected from a patient whose treatment was nephrectomy without radiotherapy. CDR3 sequence (DNA): TGTGCCAGCAGCGGCGGACAGGCCAGCTCCTACAATGAGCAGTTCTTC. The encoded protein is CASSGGQASSYNEQFF.